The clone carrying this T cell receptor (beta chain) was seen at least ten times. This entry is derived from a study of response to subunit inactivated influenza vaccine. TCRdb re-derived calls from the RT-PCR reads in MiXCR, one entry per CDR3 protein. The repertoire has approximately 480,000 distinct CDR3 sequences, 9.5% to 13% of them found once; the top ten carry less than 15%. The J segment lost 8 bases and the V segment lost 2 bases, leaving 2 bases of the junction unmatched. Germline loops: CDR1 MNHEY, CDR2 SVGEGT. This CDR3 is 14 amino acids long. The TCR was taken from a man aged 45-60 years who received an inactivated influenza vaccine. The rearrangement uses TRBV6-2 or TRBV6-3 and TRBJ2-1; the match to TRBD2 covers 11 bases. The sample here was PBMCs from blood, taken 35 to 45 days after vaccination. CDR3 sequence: CASSYVAGGYEQFF. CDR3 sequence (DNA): TGTGCCAGCAGTTACGTAGCGGGGGGGTATGAGCAGTTCTTC.